These 10 T cell receptor beta chains share one sample of origin, sequenced in a study of cytomegalovirus exposure and HLA in healthy donors. The PCR employed 60 Vbeta primers together with 13 Jbeta primers. The table came from immunoSEQ multiplex PCR; TCRdb's copy has only in-frame clones and leaves some out. Of 120,000 or so clones listed, around three quarters are singletons. Sequenced material: PBMCs. The receptors come from a human donor in good health.

The chain combines TRBV28 with TRBJ1-2; 11 positions agree with TRBD1. V dropped 5 bases and J dropped 8; count of bases not matched to a gene: 13. The germline CDR1 and CDR2 sequences are MDHEN and SYDVKM. The CDR3 runs to 16 residues. The CDR3 loop reads CASSQPPPDRGQGYTF. The CDR3, as DNA: TGTGCCAGCAGTCAACCCCCCCCGGACAGGGGGCAAGGCTACACCTTC.

The chain is built from TRBV4-1 and TRBJ1-5, with D maybe TRBD1 (5 bases). Trimming took off 0 bases at V and 4 bases at J, with 16 bases between the two ends. CDR1 and CDR2 (germline): MGHRA, YSYEKL. The CDR3 sequence is 17 residues long. The CDR3 loop is CASSQEAGNRWNQPQHF. For the CDR3, the DNA is TGCGCCAGCAGCCAAGAGGCAGGGAACAGGTGGAATCAGCCCCAGCATTTT.

This chain connects TRBV19 to TRBJ1-5, with 7 bases aligning to TRBD1. CDR1 is LNHDA, CDR2 SQIVND, per germline (reference sequence). This CDR3 region has 17 residues. J lost 0 bases, V lost 0 bases, and 5 bases had no gene match. The CDR3 here is CASSIDLGGNSNQPQHF. Here the CDR3 DNA reads TGTGCCAGTAGTATAGATTTAGGGGGCAATAGCAATCAGCCCCAGCATTTT. Complete variable domain (other parts from reference TRBV19 and TRBJ1-5): DGGITQSPKYLFRKEGQNVTLSCEQNLNHDAMYWYRQDPGQGLRLIYYSQIVNDFQKGDIAEGYSVSREKKESFPLTVTSAQKNPTAFYLCASSIDLGGNSNQPQHFGDGTRLSIL.

This clone has a handful of counts. The chain employs TRBV9 and TRBJ1-1; 11 bases line up with TRBD1. The CDR3 consists of 16 residues. The ends lost 0 bases at V and 0 bases at J; junction bases unmatched: 1. Germline V gene lookup returns CDR1 SGDLS and CDR2 YYNGEE. In DNA, the CDR3 is TGTGCCAGCAGCGTAGGGGACAGGGGGATGAACACTGAAGCTTTCTTT. Translation: CASSVGDRGMNTEAFF.

The genes are TRBV7-6 and TRBJ2-7; 9 nucleotides match TRBD2. Trimming took 7 bases from V and 7 from J; bases not matched to a gene: 20. The CDR3 has 17 residues. Germline CDR1 is SGHVS and CDR2 is FNYEAQ. The CDR3 protein is CASTSQGGLAGLGEQYF. The CDR3 bases are TGTGCCAGCACCTCCCAGGGAGGGCTAGCGGGACTTGGGGAGCAGTACTTC.

This chain uses TRBV2 with TRBJ1-5; 7 nucleotides match TRBD1. The CDR3 runs 15 residues. V trimming: 4 bases; J trimming: 7 bases; junction bases outside the gene matches: 10. Germline lookup yields CDR1 SNHLY and CDR2 FYNNEI. CDR3 sequence (DNA): TGTGCCAGCAGTGGGTCCAGAGGGGGCGGCCAGCCCCAGCATTTT. It codes for CASSGSRGGGQPQHF.

The chain couples TRBV6-6 to TRBJ2-7; the D gene is possibly TRBD1 (7 bases). V was pared by 6 bases and J by 2 bases, with 11 bases between. Per germline, CDR1 MNHNY and CDR2 SVGAGI (reference sequence). CDR3 size: 13 residues. CDR3: CASSRGTAYEQYF. In nucleotides, the CDR3 is TGTGCCAGCAGCCGCGGGACAGCCTACGAGCAGTACTTC.

V usage is TRBV5-1 and J usage is TRBJ1-4, with D possibly matching TRBD1 (5 bases). Germline V CDR1 and CDR2: SGHRS, YFSETQ. Trimming left V 3 bases short and J 2 bases short, with 14 bases between. The CDR3 sequence is 16 residues long. The CDR3 DNA reads TGCGCCAGCAGCTCGTCCCAGGGTGTTACTAATGAAAAACTGTTTTTT. Protein product: CASSSSQGVTNEKLFF.

The CDR3 loop reads CASSMTGVNQPQHF. The CDR3, as DNA: TGTGCCAGTAGTATGACGGGGGTTAATCAGCCCCAGCATTTT. This sequence joins TRBV19 and TRBJ1-5; D is perhaps TRBD1 (5 bases). CDR3 length: 14 residues. Deletions cut 3 bases from V and 4 bases from J, with 10 bases between. Germline V CDR1 and CDR2: LNHDA, SQIVND (reference sequence).

In its sample, this clone was seen a few times. V usage is TRBV5-8 and J usage is TRBJ2-6, with TRBD1 matching 11 bases. Trimming cost V 3 bases and J 2 bases; bases outside gene matches: 7. The CDR3 sequence is 18 residues long. Germline V gene lookup returns CDR1 SGHTS and CDR2 YDEGEE. CDR3 nucleotides: TGTGCCAGCAGCTCCTTCGGACAGGGGGCTGCTGGGGCCAACGTCCTGACTTTC. Its translation is CASSSFGQGAAGANVLTF.